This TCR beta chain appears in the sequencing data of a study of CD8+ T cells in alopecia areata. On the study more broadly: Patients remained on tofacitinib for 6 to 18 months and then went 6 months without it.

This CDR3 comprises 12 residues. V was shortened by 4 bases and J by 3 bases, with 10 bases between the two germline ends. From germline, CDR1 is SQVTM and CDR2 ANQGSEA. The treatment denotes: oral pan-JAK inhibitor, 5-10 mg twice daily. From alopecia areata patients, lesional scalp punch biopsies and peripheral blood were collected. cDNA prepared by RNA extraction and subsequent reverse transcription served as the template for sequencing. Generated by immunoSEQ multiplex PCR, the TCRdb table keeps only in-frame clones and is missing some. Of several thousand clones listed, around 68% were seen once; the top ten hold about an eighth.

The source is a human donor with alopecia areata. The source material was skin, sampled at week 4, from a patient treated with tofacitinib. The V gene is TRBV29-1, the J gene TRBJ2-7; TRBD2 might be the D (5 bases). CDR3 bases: TGCAGCGTTGGTTTTGGGAGCTACGAGCAGTACTTC. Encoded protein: CSVGFGSYEQYF.